This TCR beta chain was recorded in a study of blood T cell repertoires in COVID-19. About the study: The study drew acute and convalescent COVID-19 samples from the United States, Italy and Spain.

J lost 4 bases, V lost 4 bases, and 3 bases had no gene match. This CDR3 is 14 amino acids long. From germline, CDR1 is KGHSH and CDR2 LQKENI. Produced via immunoSEQ multiplex PCR; TCRdb's table is partial and in-frame only. The profile shows 250,000 to 300,000 clones, approximately 86% of them singletons. This TCR came from an older woman with COVID-19, enrolled during active disease. The sequenced material came from peripheral blood. V gene TRBV18 combines with J gene TRBJ2-7, with 11 nucleotides matching TRBD1. CDR3 bases: TGTGCCAGCTCACTGGGACAGGGGGGTTACGAGCAGTACTTC. As protein: CASSLGQGGYEQYF.